This T cell receptor beta chain was recorded in a study of blood T cell repertoires in COVID-19. Study as a whole: The cDNA or gDNA used as material had been derived from T cells, B-cell-depleted T cells, or PBMCs.

TCRdb keeps only in-frame clones here, not all; method: immunoSEQ multiplex PCR. The sample has some 130,000 clones, roughly 80% seen once. Material for sequencing was peripheral blood. This TCR was sampled from a man aged 55 to 70 who had recovered from COVID-19.

CDR3: CASSVSGGSSYEQYF. The CDR3 bases are TGTGCCAGCAGTGTTAGCGGGGGGAGCTCCTACGAGCAGTACTTC. The V and J genes are TRBV6-6 and TRBJ2-7; 10 bases agree with TRBD2. The CDR3 has 15 residues. Germline V gene data show CDR1 as MNHNY and CDR2 as SVGAGI (reference sequence). The junction had 4 bases not matched to a gene; V was cut back by 5 bases and J by 0 bases.